These 14 T cell receptor beta chains were all obtained from the same sample, sequenced in a study of Ad26.COV2.S vaccination and SARS-CoV-2 variants. Sample treatment: some 20 received Ad26.COV2.S at low or high dose, single or two shots; 5 received placebo; per-sample allocation not given. After the first vaccine or placebo injection, samples were drawn on day 63. Using immunoSEQ multiplex PCR, the repertoire was profiled, and TCRdb retains in-frame clones only, with some absent. The top ten hold roughly 5% of the sample, which has hundreds of thousands of clones, approximately 90% seen once. Sequenced material: peripheral blood, taken in a trial of Ad26.COV2.S vaccine versus placebo. Every receptor here comes from a person aged 18-65 years who received the Ad26.COV2.S COVID-19 vaccine or a placebo.

The rearrangement links TRBV5-1 to TRBJ2-5, with D unresolved. V was clipped by 0 bases and J by 1 base, with 7 bases between them. CDR3 length equals 14 residues. Germline values: CDR1 SGHRS, CDR2 YFSETQ. DNA for the CDR3: TGCGCCAGCAGCTTGGTTTCAGGCCAAGAGACCCAGTACTTC. This translates into CASSLVSGQETQYF.

This chain joins TRBV5-1 and TRBJ2-2; TRBD2 is a possible D gene (5 bases). With 2 bases removed from V and 5 bases from J, the gap between germline ends came to 13 bases. CDR1 and CDR2 from the germline V gene are SGHRS and YFSETQ. The CDR3 spans 15 residues. CDR3 protein: CASSFSPTGTGELFF. CDR3 nucleotides: TGCGCCAGCAGCTTCTCTCCAACGGGAACCGGGGAGCTGTTTTTT.

V and J are TRBV3-1 (or the pseudogene TRBV3-2) and TRBJ2-3; 14 nucleotides match TRBD2. The CDR3 sequence is 16 residues long. CDR1 and CDR2 from the germline V gene are LGHDT and YNNKEL (reference sequence). J lost 3 bases, V lost 5 bases, and 4 bases had no gene match. The CDR3 coding sequence is TGTGCCAGCAGCACCGGACTAGCGGGGGGAACAGATACGCAGTATTTT. This sequence encodes CASSTGLAGGTDTQYF.

The CDR3 sequence: CASSPQGQGGGMTEAFF. Written as DNA, the CDR3 is TGTGCCAGCAGCCCTCAGGGACAGGGCGGGGGGATGACTGAAGCTTTCTTT. This chain connects TRBV3-1 (or the pseudogene TRBV3-2) to TRBJ1-1; 9 nucleotides match TRBD1. Trimming took 4 bases from V and 5 from J; bases not matched to a gene: 14. Germline V gene sequence: CDR1 LGHDT, CDR2 YNNKEL (reference sequence). This CDR3 region has 17 residues.

This clone was detected only once. Other nucleotide sequences in the sample specify the same CDR3. V is TRBV18 and J is TRBJ2-1, with 8 nucleotides matching TRBD1. This CDR3 spans 14 amino acids. The J segment lost 6 bases and the V segment lost 2 bases, leaving 3 bases of the junction unmatched. CDR1 KGHSH and CDR2 LQKENI come from the germline V gene. The CDR3 sequence: CASSPGQGSNEQFF. In DNA form, the CDR3 reads TGTGCCAGCTCACCAGGACAGGGTAGCAATGAGCAGTTCTTC.

The chain has TRBV4-3 and TRBJ1-3; D gene uncertain. Germline CDR1 is LGHNA and CDR2 is YSLEER. The CDR3 consists of 15 residues. V lost 0 bases, J lost 0 bases, and 6 bases lay in between. CDR3 bases: TGCGCCAGCAGCCAAGACTCTAACTCTGGAAACACCATATATTTT. Encoded protein: CASSQDSNSGNTIYF.

This chain connects TRBV5-6 to TRBJ2-7, with D tentatively TRBD1 (6 bases). Trimming left V 7 bases short and J 5 bases short, with 19 bases between. Germline CDR1 reads SGHDT; CDR2 reads YYEEEE. This CDR3 is built from 14 residues. CDR3 region: CASGSGRYRDEQYF. Written as DNA, the CDR3 is TGTGCCAGCGGGTCAGGGCGGTACAGGGACGAGCAGTACTTC.

The chain joins TRBV15 to TRBJ1-2; perhaps TRBD1 as D (5 bases). V was clipped by 2 bases and J by 3 bases, with 19 bases between them. From germline, CDR1 is LNHNV and CDR2 YYDKDF (reference sequence). This CDR3 contains 17 residues. The CDR3 region is CATSRSRARVVDYGYTF. The CDR3 nucleotides read TGTGCCACCAGCAGATCGCGGGCCAGGGTAGTTGACTATGGCTACACCTTC.

The chain links TRBV28 to TRBJ2-1; TRBD1 matches 7 bases. CDR1 and CDR2 (germline): MDHEN, SYDVKM. The CDR3 extends over 12 amino acids. J was trimmed by 10 bases and V by 10 bases; bases with no gene match: 10. CDR3 residues: CATLYRGNEQFF. The CDR3 DNA is TGTGCCACCTTGTACAGGGGCAACGAGCAGTTCTTC.

This chain links TRBV18 with TRBJ2-7; 8 positions agree with TRBD1. Germline V gene lookup returns CDR1 KGHSH and CDR2 LQKENI. The J segment lost 2 bases and the V segment lost 1 base, leaving 4 bases of the junction unmatched. The CDR3 spans 15 residues. The CDR3 DNA reads TGTGCCAGCTCACCACGGGACAGGCCAACCTACGAGCAGTACTTC. It codes for CASSPRDRPTYEQYF.

The chain uses TRBV2 and TRBJ1-5; D ambiguous. CDR3 length equals 15 residues. Germline CDR1 reads SNHLY; CDR2 reads FYNNEI. The V gene lost 1 base and the J gene lost 5 bases, with 12 bases spanning the gap. CDR3 region: CASSEEGPEHQPQHF. CDR3 DNA: TGTGCCAGCAGTGAAGAAGGACCCGAACATCAGCCCCAGCATTTT.

V gene TRBV7-3 combines with J gene TRBJ2-2; a possible D gene is TRBD2 (6 bases). The V end lost 5 bases, the J end lost 1 base, and 14 bases lay between the germline ends. There are 16 residues in the CDR3. Germline V gene data show CDR1 as SGHTA and CDR2 as FQGTGA. The CDR3 region is CASSPQVAVNTGELFF. In DNA, the CDR3 is TGTGCCAGCAGCCCCCAGGTAGCGGTGAACACCGGGGAGCTGTTTTTT. The full variable domain, its missing parts supplied by reference TRBV7-3 and TRBJ2-2, is GAGVSQTPSNKVTEKGKYVELRCDPISGHTALYWYRQSLGQGPEFLIYFQGTGAADDSGLPNDRFFAVRPEGSVSTLKIQRTERGDSAVYLCASSPQVAVNTGELFFGEGSRLTVL.

This rearrangement joins TRBV5-1 to TRBJ2-3, with a tentative D call TRBD1 (6 bases). CDR1 SGHRS and CDR2 YFSETQ come from the germline V gene. The length of the CDR3 is 13 residues. The germline V and J ends were trimmed by 7 bases and 0 bases, with 9 bases remaining between them. For the CDR3, the DNA is TGCGCCAGCGGCGGACAGAGCACAGATACGCAGTATTTT. The encoded protein is CASGGQSTDTQYF.

This clone was counted ten times or more. The J gene is TRBJ1-2, the V gene TRBV19, with D unresolved. V dropped 5 bases and J dropped 7 bases, with 20 bases sitting between them. The CDR3 sequence is 15 residues long. Germline CDR1 reads LNHDA; CDR2 reads SQIVND (reference sequence). In nucleotides, the CDR3 is TGTGCCAGTAGTCCCGGACTTCCGTTCAGCGGTGGCTACACCTTC. Protein: CASSPGLPFSGGYTF. Using reference TRBV19 and TRBJ1-2 for the parts outside the CDR3, the full variable domain is DGGITQSPKYLFRKEGQNVTLSCEQNLNHDAMYWYRQDPGQGLRLIYYSQIVNDFQKGDIAEGYSVSREKKESFPLTVTSAQKNPTAFYLCASSPGLPFSGGYTFGSGTRLTVV.